This TCR beta chain was recorded in a study of blood T cell repertoires in COVID-19. Study-wide context: Sites in the United States, Italy and Spain provided acute and convalescent COVID-19 samples.

Participants' own reports of clinical history determined their cohort assignment. Exposed enrollees had met someone with a PCR-confirmed or clinician-diagnosed COVID-19 case at some point within the 2 weeks before study entry. Original processing methods: Estimation of nucleated cell counts was performed using reference gene primer amplification. Using immunoSEQ multiplex PCR, the repertoire was profiled, and TCRdb retains in-frame clones only, with some absent. V, J and clone size are taken as reported in that table, and D and trimming were inferred from the DNA itself. Here the sample spans about 260,000 clones, 85% to 90% being singletons. V shed 5 bases, J shed 8 bases, and the junction held 8 bases outside the gene matches. The germline V gene has CDR1 SGHNT and CDR2 YENEEA. CDR3 size: 13 residues.

Sequencing input: PBMCs or T cells enriched from blood (not recorded which). This receptor was taken from a middle-aged man who had been exposed to COVID-19. The chain joins TRBV11-3 to TRBJ1-1, with 7 bases fitting TRBD1. The DNA of the CDR3 is TGTGCCAGCAGCCTCCACCCAGGGGGGGAAGCTTTCTTT. This translates into CASSLHPGGEAFF.